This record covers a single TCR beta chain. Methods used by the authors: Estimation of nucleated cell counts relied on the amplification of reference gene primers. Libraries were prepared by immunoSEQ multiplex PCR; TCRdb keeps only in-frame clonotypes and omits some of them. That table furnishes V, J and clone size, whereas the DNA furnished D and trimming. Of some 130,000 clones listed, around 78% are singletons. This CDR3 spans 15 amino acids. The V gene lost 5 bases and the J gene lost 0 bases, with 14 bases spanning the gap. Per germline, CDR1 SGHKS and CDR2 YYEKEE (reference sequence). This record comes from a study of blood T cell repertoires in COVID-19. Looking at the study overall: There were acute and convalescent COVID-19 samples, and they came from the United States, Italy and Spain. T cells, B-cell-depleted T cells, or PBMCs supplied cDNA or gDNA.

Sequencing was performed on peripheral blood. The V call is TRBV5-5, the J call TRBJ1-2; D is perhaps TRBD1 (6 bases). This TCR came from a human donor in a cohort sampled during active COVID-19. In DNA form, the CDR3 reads TGTGCCAGCAGAGAAAACAGGGCCTCTAACTATGGCTACACCTTC. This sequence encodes CASRENRASNYGYTF. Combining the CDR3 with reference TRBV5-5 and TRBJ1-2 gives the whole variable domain DAGVTQSPTHLIKTRGQQVTLRCSPISGHKSVSWYQQVLGQGPQFIFQYYEKEERGRGNFPDRFSARQFPNYSSELNVNALLLGDSALYLCASRENRASNYGYTFGSGTRLTVV.